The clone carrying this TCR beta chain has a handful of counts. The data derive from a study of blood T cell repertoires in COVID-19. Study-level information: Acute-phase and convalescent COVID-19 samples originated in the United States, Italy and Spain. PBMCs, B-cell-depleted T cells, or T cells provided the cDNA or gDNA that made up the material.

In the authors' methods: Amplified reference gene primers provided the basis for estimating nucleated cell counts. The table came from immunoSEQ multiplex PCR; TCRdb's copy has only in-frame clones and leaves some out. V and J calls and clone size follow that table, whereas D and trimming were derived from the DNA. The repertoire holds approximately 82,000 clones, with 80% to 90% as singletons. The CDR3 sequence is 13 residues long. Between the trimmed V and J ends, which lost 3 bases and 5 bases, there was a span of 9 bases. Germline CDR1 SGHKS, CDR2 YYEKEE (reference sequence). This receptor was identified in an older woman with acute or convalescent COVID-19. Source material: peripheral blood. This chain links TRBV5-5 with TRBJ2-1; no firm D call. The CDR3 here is CASSSRLNNEQFF. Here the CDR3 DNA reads TGTGCCAGCAGCTCCCGACTGAACAATGAGCAGTTCTTC.